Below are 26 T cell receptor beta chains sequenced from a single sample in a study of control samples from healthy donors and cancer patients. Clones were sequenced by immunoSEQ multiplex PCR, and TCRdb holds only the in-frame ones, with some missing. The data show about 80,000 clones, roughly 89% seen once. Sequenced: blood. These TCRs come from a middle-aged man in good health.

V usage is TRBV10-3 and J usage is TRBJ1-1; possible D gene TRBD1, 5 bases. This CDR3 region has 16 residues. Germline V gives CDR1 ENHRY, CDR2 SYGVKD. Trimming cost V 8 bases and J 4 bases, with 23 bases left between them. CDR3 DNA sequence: TGTGCCATCGCCCCTCAGAGGGGACGGAAGACCACTGAAGCTTTCTTT. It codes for CAIAPQRGRKTTEAFF.

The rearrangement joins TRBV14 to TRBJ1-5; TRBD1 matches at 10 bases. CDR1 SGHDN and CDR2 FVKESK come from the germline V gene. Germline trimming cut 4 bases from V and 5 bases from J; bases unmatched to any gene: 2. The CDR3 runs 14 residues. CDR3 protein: CASSPGTGDQPQHF. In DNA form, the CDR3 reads TGTGCCAGCAGCCCCGGGACAGGGGATCAGCCCCAGCATTTT.

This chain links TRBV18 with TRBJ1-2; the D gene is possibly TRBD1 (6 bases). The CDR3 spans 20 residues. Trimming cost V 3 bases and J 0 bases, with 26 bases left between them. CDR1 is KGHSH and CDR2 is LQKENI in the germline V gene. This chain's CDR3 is CASSPTMIPTGDHSNYGYTF. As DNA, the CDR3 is TGTGCCAGCTCACCGACGATGATTCCGACAGGCGACCATTCTAACTATGGCTACACCTTC.

The CDR3 DNA sequence: TGTGCCAGTAGTATCGGACAGGCGGGGGAAAAACTGTTTTTT. Its protein is CASSIGQAGEKLFF. The chain joins TRBV19 to TRBJ1-4, with 7 bases aligning to TRBD1. CDR3 length: 14 amino acids. Germline values: CDR1 LNHDA, CDR2 SQIVND (reference sequence). With V trimmed by 3 bases and J by 8 bases, 6 bases remained unmatched.

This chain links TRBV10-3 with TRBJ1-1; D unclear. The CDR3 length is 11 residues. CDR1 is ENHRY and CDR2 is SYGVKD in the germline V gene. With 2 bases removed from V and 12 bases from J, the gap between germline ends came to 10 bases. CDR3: CAISEGSVSFF. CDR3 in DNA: TGTGCCATCAGTGAGGGTTCGGTATCTTTCTTT.

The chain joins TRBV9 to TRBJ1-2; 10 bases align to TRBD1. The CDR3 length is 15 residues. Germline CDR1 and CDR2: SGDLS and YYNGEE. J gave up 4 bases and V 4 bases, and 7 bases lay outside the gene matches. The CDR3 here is CASSPQDRGSYGYTF. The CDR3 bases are TGTGCCAGCAGCCCCCAGGACAGGGGGAGCTATGGCTACACCTTC. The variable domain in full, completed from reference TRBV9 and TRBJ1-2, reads DSGVTQTPKHLITATGQRVTLRCSPRSGDLSVYWYQQSLDQGLQFLIQYYNGEERAKGNILERFSAQQFPDLHSELNLSSLELGDSALYFCASSPQDRGSYGYTFGSGTRLTVV.

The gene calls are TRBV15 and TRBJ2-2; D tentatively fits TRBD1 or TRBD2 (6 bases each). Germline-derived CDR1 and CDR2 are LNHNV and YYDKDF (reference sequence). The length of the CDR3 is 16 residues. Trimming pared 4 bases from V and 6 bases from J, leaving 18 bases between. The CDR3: CATSKEEGGPPGELFF. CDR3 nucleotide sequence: TGTGCCACCAGCAAAGAAGAGGGGGGACCGCCCGGGGAGCTGTTTTTT.

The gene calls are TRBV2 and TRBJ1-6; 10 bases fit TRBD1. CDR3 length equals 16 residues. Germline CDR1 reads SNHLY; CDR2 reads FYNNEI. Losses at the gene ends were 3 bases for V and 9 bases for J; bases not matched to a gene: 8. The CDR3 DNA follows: TGTGCCAGCAGTGAGTTGAGGGGGACAGGGGTTTCACCCCTCCACTTT. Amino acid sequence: CASSELRGTGVSPLHF.

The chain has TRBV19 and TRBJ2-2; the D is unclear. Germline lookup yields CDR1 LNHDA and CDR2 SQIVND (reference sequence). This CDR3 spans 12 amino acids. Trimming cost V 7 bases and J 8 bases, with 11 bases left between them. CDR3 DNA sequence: TGTGCCAGTATCCCAAAAGGGGGGGAGCTGTTTTTT. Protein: CASIPKGGELFF.

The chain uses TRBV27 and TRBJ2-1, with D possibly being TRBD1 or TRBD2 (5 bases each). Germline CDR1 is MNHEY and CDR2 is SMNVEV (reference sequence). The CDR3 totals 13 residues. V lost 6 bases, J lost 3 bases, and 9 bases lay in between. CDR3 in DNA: TGTGCCAGCAGACGGGGACGCTACAATGAGCAGTTCTTC. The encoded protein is CASRRGRYNEQFF.

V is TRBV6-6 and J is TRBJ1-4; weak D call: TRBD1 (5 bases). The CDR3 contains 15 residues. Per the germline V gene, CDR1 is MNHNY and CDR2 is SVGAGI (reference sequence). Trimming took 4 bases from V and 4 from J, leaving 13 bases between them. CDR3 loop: CASSSRGVGNEKLFF. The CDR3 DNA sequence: TGTGCCAGCAGTTCCCGGGGGGTGGGTAATGAAAAACTGTTTTTT.

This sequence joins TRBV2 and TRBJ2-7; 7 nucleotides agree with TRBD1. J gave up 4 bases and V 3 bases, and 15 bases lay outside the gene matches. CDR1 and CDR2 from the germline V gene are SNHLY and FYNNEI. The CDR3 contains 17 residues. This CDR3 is CASSDVSLQGPRYEQYF. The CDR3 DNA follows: TGTGCCAGCAGTGATGTTTCGTTACAGGGGCCCAGGTACGAGCAGTACTTC. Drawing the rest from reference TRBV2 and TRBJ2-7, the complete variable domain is EPEVTQTPSHQVTQMGQEVILRCVPISNHLYFYWYRQILGQKVEFLVSFYNNEISEKSEIFDDQFSVERPDGSNFTLKIRSTKLEDSAMYFCASSDVSLQGPRYEQYFGPGTRLTVT.

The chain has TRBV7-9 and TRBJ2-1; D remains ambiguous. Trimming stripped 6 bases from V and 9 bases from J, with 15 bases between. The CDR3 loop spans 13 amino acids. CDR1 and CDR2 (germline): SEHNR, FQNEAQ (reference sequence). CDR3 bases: TGTGCCAGCAGGTCACTCGTATTCGGTGAGCAGTTCTTC. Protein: CASRSLVFGEQFF.

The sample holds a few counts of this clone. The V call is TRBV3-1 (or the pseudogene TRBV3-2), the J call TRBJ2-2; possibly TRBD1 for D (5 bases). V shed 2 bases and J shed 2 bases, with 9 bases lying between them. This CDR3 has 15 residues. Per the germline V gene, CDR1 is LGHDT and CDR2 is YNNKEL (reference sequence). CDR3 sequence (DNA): TGTGCCAGCAGCCAACCGGACATCAACACCGGGGAGCTGTTTTTT. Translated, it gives CASSQPDINTGELFF.

CDR3 DNA sequence: TGTGCCAGCAGCGTAGGATGGGGGCCCGCTAATTCACCCCTCCACTTT. Amino acids: CASSVGWGPANSPLHF. The gene calls are TRBV9 and TRBJ1-6; a weak D match, TRBD1 (6 bases). The germline gives CDR1 SGDLS, CDR2 YYNGEE. The CDR3 length is 16 residues. V shed 0 bases and J shed 6 bases, with 13 bases lying between them.

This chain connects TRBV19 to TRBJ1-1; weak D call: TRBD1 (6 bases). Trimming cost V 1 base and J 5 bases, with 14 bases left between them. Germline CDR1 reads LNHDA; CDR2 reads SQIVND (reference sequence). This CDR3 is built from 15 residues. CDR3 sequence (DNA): TGTGCCAGTAGTATAGGCCCAGGGGCGCGGACTGAAGCTTTCTTT. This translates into CASSIGPGARTEAFF.

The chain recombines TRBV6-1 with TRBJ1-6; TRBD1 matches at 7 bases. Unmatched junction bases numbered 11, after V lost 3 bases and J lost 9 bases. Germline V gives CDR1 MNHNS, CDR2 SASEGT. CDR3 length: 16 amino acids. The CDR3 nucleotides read TGTGCCAGCAGTGATAAGACAGGGTGGAGAGGTTCACCCCTCCACTTT. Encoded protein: CASSDKTGWRGSPLHF.

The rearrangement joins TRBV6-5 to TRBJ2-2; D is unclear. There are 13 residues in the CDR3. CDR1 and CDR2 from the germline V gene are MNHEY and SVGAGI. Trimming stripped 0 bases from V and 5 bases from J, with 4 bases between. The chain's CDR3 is CASSYSWTGELFF. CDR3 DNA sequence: TGTGCCAGCAGTTACTCATGGACCGGGGAGCTGTTTTTT.

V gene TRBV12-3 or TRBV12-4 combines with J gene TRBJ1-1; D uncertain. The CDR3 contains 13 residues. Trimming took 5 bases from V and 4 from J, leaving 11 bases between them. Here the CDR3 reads CASSLVGSTEAFF. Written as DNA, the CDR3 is TGTGCCAGCAGTCTAGTAGGGAGCACTGAAGCTTTCTTT.

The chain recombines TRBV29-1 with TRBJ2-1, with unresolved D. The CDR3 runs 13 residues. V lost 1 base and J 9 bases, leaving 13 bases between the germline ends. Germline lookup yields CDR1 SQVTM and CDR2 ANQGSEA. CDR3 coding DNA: TGCAGCGTTGAAGCCCGCCTAGGTAGTGAGCAGTTCTTC. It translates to CSVEARLGSEQFF.

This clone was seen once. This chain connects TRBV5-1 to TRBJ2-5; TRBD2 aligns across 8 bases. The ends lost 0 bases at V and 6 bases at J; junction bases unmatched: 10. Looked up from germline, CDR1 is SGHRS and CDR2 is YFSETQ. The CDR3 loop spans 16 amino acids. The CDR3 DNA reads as TGCGCCAGCAGCTTGGACCGCAGCGGGGGTGTTCAGACCCAGTACTTC. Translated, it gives CASSLDRSGGVQTQYF.

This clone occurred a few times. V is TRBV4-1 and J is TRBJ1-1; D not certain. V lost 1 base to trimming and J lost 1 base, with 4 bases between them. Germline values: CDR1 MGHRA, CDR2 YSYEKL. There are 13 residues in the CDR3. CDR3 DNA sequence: TGCGCCAGCAGCCAAGGACAGAACACTGAAGCTTTCTTT. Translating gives CASSQGQNTEAFF.

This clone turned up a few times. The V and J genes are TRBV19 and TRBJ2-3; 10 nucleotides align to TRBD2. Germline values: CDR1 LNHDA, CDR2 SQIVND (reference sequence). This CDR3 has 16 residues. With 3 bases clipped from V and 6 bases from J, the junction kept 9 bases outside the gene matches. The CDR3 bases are TGTGCCAGTAGTATCGAGCTAGCGGGGGTACCGGATACGCAGTATTTT. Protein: CASSIELAGVPDTQYF.

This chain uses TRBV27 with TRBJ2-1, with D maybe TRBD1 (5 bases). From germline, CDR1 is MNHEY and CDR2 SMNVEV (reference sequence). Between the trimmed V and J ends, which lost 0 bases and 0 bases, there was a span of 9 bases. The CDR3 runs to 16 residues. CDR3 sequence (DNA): TGTGCCAGCAGTTTATCAGGGGATGCCTCCTACAATGAGCAGTTCTTC. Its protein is CASSLSGDASYNEQFF.

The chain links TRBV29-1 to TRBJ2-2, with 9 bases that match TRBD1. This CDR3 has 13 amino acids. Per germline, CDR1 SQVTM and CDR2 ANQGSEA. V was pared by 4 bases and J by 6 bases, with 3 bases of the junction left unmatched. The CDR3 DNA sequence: TGCAGCGTTGGAAGACAGGGGGCCGGGGAGCTGTTTTTT. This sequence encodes CSVGRQGAGELFF.

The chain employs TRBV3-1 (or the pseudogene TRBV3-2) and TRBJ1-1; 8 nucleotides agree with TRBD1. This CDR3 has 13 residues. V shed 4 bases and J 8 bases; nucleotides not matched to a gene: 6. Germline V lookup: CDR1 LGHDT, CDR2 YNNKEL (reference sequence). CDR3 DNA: TGTGCCAGCAGCCGCCGGGACAGGATGGAAGCTTTCTTT. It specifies CASSRRDRMEAFF.